This T cell receptor (beta chain) was documented in a study of vaccination and CD4 T cells after COVID-19. The Oncomine TCR Beta short-read assay was what sequenced the DNA obtained from cultured CD4+ T cells. A single record per CDR3 protein comes from TCRdb applying MiXCR to the PCR reads. The sample lists 17,000 or so distinct CDR3 sequences; about 51% were seen once. A note on this clonotype: Antigen unknown.

Time point indicated: late sampling 161 to 241 days after vaccination in three convalescent patients. The treatment is: approximately 9-day PBMC culture with coronavirus spike peptide pools or control peptides (ViraFEST assay). The CDR3 contains 12 residues. J gave up 4 bases and V 8 bases, and 3 bases lay outside the gene matches. CDR1 LNHDA and CDR2 SQIVND come from the germline V gene (reference sequence). The TCR originated in a human donor who had recovered from COVID-19. Specimen: CD4+ T cells from blood, cultured in vitro, collected about 7 months after SARS-CoV-2 vaccination. This chain joins TRBV19 and TRBJ2-3, with 7 bases matching TRBD2. The CDR3, as DNA: TGTGCCAGTGGGCGGGAGTCAGATACGCAGTATTTT. Protein product: CASGRESDTQYF.